This TCR beta chain derives from a study of control samples from healthy donors and cancer patients. Clones were read by immunoSEQ multiplex PCR, and TCRdb kept only the in-frame ones, dropping some. The sample carries over 100,000 clones, roughly 92% recorded once. With 3 bases clipped from V and 8 bases from J, the junction kept 10 bases outside the gene matches. The V gene's germline CDR1 is SGDLS and CDR2 YYNGEE. The CDR3 extends over 15 amino acids. The V and J genes are TRBV9 and TRBJ1-2; TRBD1 agrees at 10 bases. Sequenced: blood. The source is a man aged 18 to 30 in good health. CDR3 nucleotides: TGTGCCAGCAGCGGACCGGGACAGGGGCAAAGGGGCTACACCTTC. Translating gives CASSGPGQGQRGYTF.